The 29 T cell receptor beta chains listed next were all sequenced from one sample in a study of cytomegalovirus exposure and HLA in healthy donors (dated by TCRdb to the late 2010s). The library was made by the immunoSEQ multiplex PCR assay. For the multiplex PCR, a mixture combining 60 forward primers for TCR Vbeta segments and 13 reverse primers for TCR Jbeta segments was used. In its TCRdb copy, this immuneACCESS table keeps in-frame sequences only and misses some clones. Where compared with another copy, unresolved V genes explain less than half of these, and the others have no known cause. The sample table shows 55,000 to 65,000 clones, and 77% are seen once. The ten most abundant clones make up 3% to 4% of the sample. The sample consisted of PBMCs. All receptors derive from a woman aged 40 to 55 in good health and CMV-seropositive.

The chain recombines TRBV5-1 with TRBJ2-3, with D uncertain. This CDR3 contains 14 residues. Trimming pared 0 bases from V and 2 bases from J, leaving 7 bases between. The germline V gene encodes CDR1 SGHRS and CDR2 YFSETQ. As DNA, the CDR3 is TGCGCCAGCAGCTTGGATGACTTCACAGATACGCAGTATTTT. Amino acids: CASSLDDFTDTQYF.

This chain's CDR3 is CASSYSDGGARETQYF. Written as DNA, the CDR3 is TGTGCCAGCAGTTACTCCGACGGGGGGGCCCGGGAGACCCAGTACTTC. V and J are TRBV6-6 and TRBJ2-5; 8 bases match TRBD2. The trim removed 0 bases at V and 5 bases at J, leaving 8 bases unmatched. This CDR3 spans 16 amino acids. The germline V gene has CDR1 MNHNY and CDR2 SVGAGI (reference sequence).

CDR3 residues: CASSETSNYGYTF. The DNA for the CDR3 is TGTGCCAGCAGTGAAACATCTAACTATGGCTACACCTTC. This chain uses TRBV6-5 with TRBJ1-2, with unresolved D. V lost 5 bases, J lost 0 bases, and 7 bases lay in between. CDR1 and CDR2 from the germline V gene are MNHEY and SVGAGI. CDR3 length: 13 residues.

V is TRBV5-1 and J is TRBJ1-1; TRBD1 aligns across 9 bases. V gave up 0 bases and J gave up 1 base; unmatched junction bases: 4. The CDR3 is 16 residues long. Germline V gives CDR1 SGHRS, CDR2 YFSETQ. The CDR3 spells CASSLEGQGKNTEAFF. The CDR3 region has the DNA TGCGCCAGCAGCTTGGAAGGACAGGGGAAGAACACTGAAGCTTTCTTT.

The chain couples TRBV19 to TRBJ2-3, with 9 bases fitting TRBD2. This CDR3 has 15 residues. With V trimmed by 6 bases and J by 4 bases, 8 bases remained unmatched. The V gene's germline CDR1 is LNHDA and CDR2 SQIVND (reference sequence). The CDR3 protein is CASRGGGAGSDTQYF. DNA for the CDR3: TGTGCCAGTAGGGGCGGGGGGGCCGGGTCAGATACGCAGTATTTT.

The chain links TRBV18 to TRBJ1-4, with D perhaps matching TRBD1 (6 bases). The V gene's germline CDR1 is KGHSH and CDR2 LQKENI. The CDR3 consists of 15 residues. Trimming pared 5 bases from V and 5 bases from J, leaving 15 bases between. The CDR3 DNA reads TGTGCCAGCTCAGCGACAGGTTCGGAGAATGAAAAACTGTTTTTT. It encodes CASSATGSENEKLFF.

The chain recombines TRBV4-1 with TRBJ1-3, with 7 nucleotides matching TRBD1. The CDR3 loop spans 16 amino acids. The germline gives CDR1 MGHRA, CDR2 YSYEKL. V dropped 0 bases and J dropped 6; count of bases not matched to a gene: 8. Written as DNA, the CDR3 is TGCGCCAGCAGCCAAGATGAGGGGGCGCGTACAAACACCATATATTTT. This encodes CASSQDEGARTNTIYF.

In its sample, this clone was seen once. This chain joins TRBV5-1 and TRBJ2-7, with D possibly TRBD1 on 5 matching bases. CDR1 is SGHRS and CDR2 is YFSETQ in the germline V gene. The V end lost 4 bases, the J end lost 1 base, and 12 bases lay between the germline ends. CDR3 size: 14 residues. CDR3 coding DNA: TGCGCCAGCAGCCAACAGGTATCGTCCTACGAGCAGTACTTC. Translation: CASSQQVSSYEQYF.

The CDR3 nucleotides are TGTGCCAGCAGTGACAGGGGGGTCTCGAGAGGAAACACCATATATTTT. It is translated as CASSDRGVSRGNTIYF. The gene calls are TRBV7-9 and TRBJ1-3; 9 bases map to TRBD1. V was pared by 6 bases and J by 4 bases, with 10 bases of the junction left unmatched. Germline V CDR1 and CDR2: SEHNR, FQNEAQ (reference sequence). The CDR3 is 16 amino acids.

The chain recombines TRBV7-9 with TRBJ2-7; D gene uncertain. Trimming stripped 5 bases from V and 4 bases from J, with 6 bases between. From germline, CDR1 is SEHNR and CDR2 FQNEAQ (reference sequence). The CDR3 contains 11 residues. Here the CDR3 reads CASSITYEQYF. The CDR3 region has the DNA TGTGCCAGCAGCATTACTTACGAGCAGTACTTC.

The V call is TRBV27, the J call TRBJ1-2; TRBD1 aligns across 7 bases. CDR1 is MNHEY, CDR2 SMNVEV, per germline (reference sequence). V lost 3 bases, J lost 4 bases, and 8 bases stayed unmatched. This CDR3 contains 15 residues. In DNA form, the CDR3 reads TGTGCCAGCAGTTTTACAGGGGACTTTGGCTATGGCTACACCTTC. Its protein product is CASSFTGDFGYGYTF.

The chain recombines TRBV5-6 with TRBJ1-3, with D hard to call. Germline V CDR1 and CDR2: SGHDT, YYEEEE. With 0 bases removed from V and 4 bases from J, the gap between germline ends came to 8 bases. The CDR3 extends over 14 amino acids. The CDR3 is CASSLGSRGNTIYF. CDR3 sequence (DNA): TGTGCCAGCAGCTTGGGATCCAGGGGAAACACCATATATTTT.

The rearrangement uses TRBV25-1 and TRBJ2-1; TRBD2 might be the D (5 bases). Trimming pared 2 bases from V and 11 bases from J, leaving 10 bases between. The germline V gene encodes CDR1 MGHDK and CDR2 SYGVNS. The CDR3 contains 12 residues. CDR3 in DNA: TGTGCCAGCAGTGAAGATGGGAGAAAGCAGTTCTTC. Residues: CASSEDGRKQFF.

This chain joins TRBV5-1 and TRBJ2-5; the match to TRBD1 covers 8 bases. V lost 0 bases to trimming and J lost 1 base; unmatched junction nucleotides: 5. Germline CDR1 is SGHRS and CDR2 is YFSETQ. The CDR3 is 16 amino acids. CDR3 region: CASSLARDRLQETQYF. The CDR3 DNA follows: TGCGCCAGCAGCTTGGCCAGGGACAGGCTCCAAGAGACCCAGTACTTC.

In its sample, this clone was seen a few times. The chain joins TRBV7-8 to TRBJ1-2, with a possible D match to TRBD1 (6 bases). The V and J ends lost 5 bases and 4 bases respectively, with 14 bases between them. Germline CDR1 is SGHVS and CDR2 is FQNEAQ. CDR3 size: 14 residues. In DNA, the CDR3 is TGTGCCAGCAGCGCCTCACAGGGATTCTATGGCTACACCTTC. This gives the protein CASSASQGFYGYTF.

The chain is built from TRBV27 and TRBJ1-5, with 7 bases aligning to TRBD1. This CDR3 contains 15 residues. CDR1 MNHEY and CDR2 SMNVEV come from the germline V gene (reference sequence). The ends lost 2 bases at V and 6 bases at J; junction bases unmatched: 7. Written as DNA, the CDR3 is TGTGCCAGCAGTTTAAGAGACAGGGATTCTCAGCCCCAGCATTTT. This translates into CASSLRDRDSQPQHF.

About this clone itself: Different DNA sequences within this sample yield the same CDR3. The chain links TRBV7-8 to TRBJ2-1, with TRBD2 identical over 7 bases. Germline loops: CDR1 SGHVS, CDR2 FQNEAQ. V gave up 2 bases and J gave up 9 bases; unmatched junction bases: 16. This CDR3 is 17 amino acids long. The CDR3 DNA reads TGTGCCAGCAGCTTACCCTACCCAGAGCGGGGAACGAGTGAGCAGTTCTTC. Its protein is CASSLPYPERGTSEQFF. Using reference TRBV7-8 and TRBJ2-1 for the parts outside the CDR3, the full variable domain is GAGVSQSPRYKVAKRGQDVALRCDPISGHVSLFWYQQALGQGPEFLTYFQNEAQLDKSGLPSDRFFAERPEGSVSTLKIQRTQQEDSAVYLCASSLPYPERGTSEQFFGPGTRLTVL.

V gene TRBV21-1 combines with J gene TRBJ1-2. TRBV21-1 represents a pseudogene. The CDR3 has 16 amino acids. CDR3 coding DNA: TGTGCCAGCAGCGCCTTAGGGAGGGGGGGAACCTATGGCTACACCTTC. It translates to CASSALGRGGTYGYTF.

The gene calls are TRBV5-8 and TRBJ2-5, with 7 bases lining up with TRBD2. The CDR3 covers 16 residues. Germline CDR1 is SGHTS and CDR2 is YDEGEE. V shed 3 bases and J 4 bases; nucleotides not matched to a gene: 12. CDR3 DNA: TGTGCCAGCAGCTCAATAGCGGGTCCCGCGGGAGAGACCCAGTACTTC. It is translated as CASSSIAGPAGETQYF.

The CDR3 loop reads CASSQDHPASGGAGDGELFF. CDR3 in DNA: TGCGCCAGCAGCCAAGATCACCCGGCTAGCGGGGGGGCCGGTGACGGGGAGCTGTTTTTT. V and J are TRBV4-3 and TRBJ2-2, with TRBD2 identical over 12 bases. In germline, CDR1 is LGHNA, CDR2 YSLEER. This CDR3 is 20 amino acids long. V gave up 0 bases and J gave up 7 bases; unmatched junction bases: 15.

The chain employs TRBV4-1 and TRBJ2-4; TRBD1 aligns across 7 bases. The germline V gene encodes CDR1 MGHRA and CDR2 YSYEKL. The CDR3 loop spans 16 amino acids. The trim removed 1 base at V and 5 bases at J, leaving 8 bases unmatched. The DNA for the CDR3 is TGCGCCAGCAGCCAAGCGAGAGGGCAGGGGGAAAACATTCAGTACTTC. It translates to CASSQARGQGENIQYF.

J is TRBJ1-5 and V is TRBV2; 8 bases align to TRBD1. This CDR3 is 15 amino acids long. V lost 3 bases, J lost 6 bases, and 7 bases stayed unmatched. Germline CDR1 and CDR2: SNHLY and FYNNEI. CDR3 sequence: CASSEGQGAGQPQHF. The CDR3 coding sequence is TGTGCCAGCAGTGAGGGGCAGGGGGCAGGTCAGCCCCAGCATTTT.

This chain uses TRBV11-2 with TRBJ2-2; 9 bases align to TRBD1. J was trimmed by 1 base and V by 6 bases; bases with no gene match: 6. This CDR3 has 16 amino acids. CDR1 and CDR2 (germline): SGHAT, FQNNGV. Written as DNA, the CDR3 is TGTGCCAGCAGAAAACCGGGACAGGGGAACACCGGGGAGCTGTTTTTT. This translates into CASRKPGQGNTGELFF.

The chain links TRBV6-6 to TRBJ2-1; 8 nucleotides line up with TRBD1. Germline loops: CDR1 MNHNY, CDR2 SVGAGI (reference sequence). The CDR3 consists of 13 residues. The ends lost 2 bases at V and 10 bases at J; junction bases unmatched: 4. In DNA form, the CDR3 reads TGTGCCAGCAGTTACCCCGGACAGGGAGAGCAGTTCTTC. Translation: CASSYPGQGEQFF.

This clone appeared a single time. The chain uses TRBV6-4 and TRBJ2-1; 8 bases align to TRBD1. CDR3 length: 15 residues. Germline V gene sequence: CDR1 MRHNA, CDR2 SNTAGT. The V and J ends lost 3 bases and 9 bases, in that order; junction bases with no gene match: 10. The CDR3 nucleotides are TGTGCCAGCAGTGAGAGACAGGGGTCTGGGGGTGAGCAGTTCTTC. Protein product: CASSERQGSGGEQFF.

The rearrangement uses TRBV21-1 and TRBJ1-1; the table's D call, TRBD1, has no DNA check behind it. TRBV21-1 is a pseudogene segment. The CDR3 runs 13 residues. Written as DNA, the CDR3 is TGTGCCAGCAGCCCCATGGCAGGACAGGAAGCTTTCTTT. Translating it yields CASSPMAGQEAFF.

This clone was counted between two and nine times. The CDR3 is CASSLDTNTDTQYF. The CDR3 region has the DNA TGTGCCAGCAGCTTAGACACGAACACAGATACGCAGTATTTT. This chain links TRBV7-9 with TRBJ2-3; no reliable D call. This CDR3 has 14 amino acids. V shed 1 base and J shed 2 bases, with 7 bases lying between them. In germline, CDR1 is SEHNR, CDR2 FQNEAQ (reference sequence).

This clone showed up just once. The rearrangement uses TRBV5-1 and TRBJ2-6, with 8 bases matching TRBD1. Losses at the gene ends were 3 bases for V and 0 bases for J; bases not matched to a gene: 8. The CDR3 length is 18 residues. Germline CDR1 and CDR2: SGHRS and YFSETQ. CDR3 protein: CASSYDRGRYSGANVLTF. DNA for the CDR3: TGCGCCAGCAGCTATGACAGGGGAAGGTACTCTGGGGCCAACGTCCTGACTTTC.

The rearrangement links TRBV19 to TRBJ1-2, with a tentative D call TRBD1 (6 bases). Germline assignment: CDR1 LNHDA and CDR2 SQIVND (reference sequence). This CDR3 comprises 13 residues. V lost 10 bases and J 0 bases, leaving 12 bases between the germline ends. CDR3 DNA sequence: TGTGCCACAAAAGGGGGAGCTAACTATGGCTACACCTTC. It specifies CATKGGANYGYTF.